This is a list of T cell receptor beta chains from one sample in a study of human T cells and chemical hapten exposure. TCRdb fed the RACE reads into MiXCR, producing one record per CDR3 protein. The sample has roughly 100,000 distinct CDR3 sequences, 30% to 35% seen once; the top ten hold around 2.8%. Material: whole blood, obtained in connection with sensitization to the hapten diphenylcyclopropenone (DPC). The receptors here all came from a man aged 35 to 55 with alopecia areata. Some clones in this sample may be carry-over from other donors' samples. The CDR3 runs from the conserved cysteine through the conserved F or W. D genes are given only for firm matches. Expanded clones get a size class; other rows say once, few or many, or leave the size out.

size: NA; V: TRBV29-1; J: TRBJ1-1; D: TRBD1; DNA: TGCAGCGTTGATAACAGGGGGCTCCCTGAAGCTTTCTTT; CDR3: CSVDNRGLPEAFF
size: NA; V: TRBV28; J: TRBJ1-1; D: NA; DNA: TGTGCCAGCAGTTTGTACGGGGACACTGAAGCTTTCTTT; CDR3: CASSLYGDTEAFF
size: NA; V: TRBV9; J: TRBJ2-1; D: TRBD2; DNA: TGTGCCAGCAGCGTAGCTACGCGAGTCGAGGGACTAGCTGGAAATGAGCAGTTCTTC; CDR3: CASSVATRVEGLAGNEQFF
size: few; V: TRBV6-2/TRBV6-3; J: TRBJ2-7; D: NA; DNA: TGTGCCAGCGGTTTTGCAGGACAGCCTCAGTACTTC; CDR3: CASGFAGQPQYF
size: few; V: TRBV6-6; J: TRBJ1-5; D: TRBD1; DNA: TGTGCCAGCAACGCGGGACAGTTATATAGCAATCAGCCCCAGCATTTT; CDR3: CASNAGQLYSNQPQHF
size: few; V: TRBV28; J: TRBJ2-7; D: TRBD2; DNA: TGTGCCAGCAGTCAAGATCCAGGGAGGGACGAGCAGTACTTC; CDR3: CASSQDPGRDEQYF
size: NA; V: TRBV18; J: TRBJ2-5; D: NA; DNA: TGTGCCAGCTCATTAAGCGGGGAGACCCAGTACTTC; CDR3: CASSLSGETQYF
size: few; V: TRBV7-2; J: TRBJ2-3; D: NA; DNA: TGTGCCAGCAGCTTACTGGGACGGTCAGATACGCAGTATTTT; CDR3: CASSLLGRSDTQYF
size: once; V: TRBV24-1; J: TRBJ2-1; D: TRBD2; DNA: TGTGCCACCAGTGACTATCGACTAGCGGGAGGGCCGAAGACTGAGCAGTTCTTC; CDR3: CATSDYRLAGGPKTEQFF
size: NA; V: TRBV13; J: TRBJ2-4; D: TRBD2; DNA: TGTGCCAGCAGCTTCTATCTAGCGGGGCCCTCCGGAAACATTCAGTACTTC; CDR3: CASSFYLAGPSGNIQYF
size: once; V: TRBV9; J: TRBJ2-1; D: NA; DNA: TGTGCCAGCAGCGTAGACTTCGGCAATGAGCAGTTCTTC; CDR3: CASSVDFGNEQFF
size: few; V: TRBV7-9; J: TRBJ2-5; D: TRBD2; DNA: TGTGCCAGCAGCTTAGCGCGTGGTAGCGGGAGGGCCGAGGAGACCCAGTACTTC; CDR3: CASSLARGSGRAEETQYF
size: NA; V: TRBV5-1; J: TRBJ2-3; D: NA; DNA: TGCGCCAGCAGCTTGTACAGCGGAAGCACAGATACGCAGTATTTT; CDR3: CASSLYSGSTDTQYF
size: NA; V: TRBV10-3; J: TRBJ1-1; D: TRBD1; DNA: TGTGCCATCAGTCAGGGACAGGGGATGAACACTGAAGCTTTCTTT; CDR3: CAISQGQGMNTEAFF
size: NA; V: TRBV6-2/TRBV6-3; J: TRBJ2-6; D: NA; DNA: TGTGCCAGCAGTTACTCAGGGACACCGCTAGGGGCCAACGTCCTGACTTTC; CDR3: CASSYSGTPLGANVLTF
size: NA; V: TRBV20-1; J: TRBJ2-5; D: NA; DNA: TGCAGTGCTAGAGGCCCAGTGCAAGAGACCCAGTACTTC; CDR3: CSARGPVQETQYF
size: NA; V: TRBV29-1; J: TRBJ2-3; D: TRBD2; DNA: TGCAGCGTTGAAGTTCTTGGAGCGGGACCCGCAGATACGCAGTATTTT; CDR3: CSVEVLGAGPADTQYF
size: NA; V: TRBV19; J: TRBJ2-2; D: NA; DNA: TGTGCCAGTAGTATCCGCGACGGCACCGGGGAGCTGTTTTTT; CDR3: CASSIRDGTGELFF
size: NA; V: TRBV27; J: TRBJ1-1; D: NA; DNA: TGTGCCAGCAGTTTATCGCCGGGGGCGGTAAACACTGAAGCTTTCTTT; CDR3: CASSLSPGAVNTEAFF
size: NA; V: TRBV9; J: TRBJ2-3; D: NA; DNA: TGTGCCAGCAGCGTAGACGTCACAGATACGCAGTATTTT; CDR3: CASSVDVTDTQYF
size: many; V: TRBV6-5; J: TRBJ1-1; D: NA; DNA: TGTGCCAGCAGTGAAAAACAGGGAAGGGCCACTGAAGCTTTCTTT; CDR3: CASSEKQGRATEAFF
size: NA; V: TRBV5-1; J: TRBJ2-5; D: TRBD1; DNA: TGCGCCAGCAGCTTGGACAGGGGGCGCGGGGAGACCCAGTACTTC; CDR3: CASSLDRGRGETQYF
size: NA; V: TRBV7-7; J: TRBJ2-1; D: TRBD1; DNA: TGTGCTAGCAGCCCGGACAGGGGAGGGTACAATGAGCAGTTCTTC; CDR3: CASSPDRGGYNEQFF
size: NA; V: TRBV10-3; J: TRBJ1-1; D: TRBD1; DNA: TGTGCCATCAGGGGCGACAGGGTGGTTGCTGAAGCTTTCTTT; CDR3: CAIRGDRVVAEAFF
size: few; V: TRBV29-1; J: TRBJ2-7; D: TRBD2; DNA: TGCAGCGTTGCCGGGACTAGCTCTTTTTGGGAGCAGTACTTC; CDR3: CSVAGTSSFWEQYF
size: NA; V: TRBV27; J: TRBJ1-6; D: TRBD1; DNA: TGTGCCAGCAGGCCGTTGGTGACAGGGGGTAATTCACCCCTCCACTTT; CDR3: CASRPLVTGGNSPLHF
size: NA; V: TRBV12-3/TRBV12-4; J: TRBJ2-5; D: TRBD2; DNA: TGTGCCAGCAGTCAAGGGACTAGCGGGAGGGGAGAGACCCAGTACTTC; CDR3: CASSQGTSGRGETQYF
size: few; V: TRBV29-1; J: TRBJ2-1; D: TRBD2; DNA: TGCAGCGTAACTAGCGGGGCGAGCTCCTACAATGAGCAGTTCTTC; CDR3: CSVTSGASSYNEQFF
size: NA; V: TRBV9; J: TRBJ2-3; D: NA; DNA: TGTGCCAGCAGCGTGGACCGGCAAAGCACAGATACGCAGTATTTT; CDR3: CASSVDRQSTDTQYF
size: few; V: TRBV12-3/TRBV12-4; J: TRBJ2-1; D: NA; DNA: TGTGCCAGCAGTTTAGTCCGAAGAATAGAGCAGTTCTTC; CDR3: CASSLVRRIEQFF
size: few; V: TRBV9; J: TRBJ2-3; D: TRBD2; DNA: TGTGCCAGCAGCGTAGAGGGGCGGGAGGGCACAGATACGCAGTATTTT; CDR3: CASSVEGREGTDTQYF
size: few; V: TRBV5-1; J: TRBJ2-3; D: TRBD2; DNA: TGCGCCAGCAGCTTGTTCGGGAGGCTAGCGGGAGCGGTAGATACGCAGTATTTT; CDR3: CASSLFGRLAGAVDTQYF
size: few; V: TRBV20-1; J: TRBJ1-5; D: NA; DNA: TGCAGTGCTAGACGCCTAGACCGGGCGGGCGATCAGCCCCAGCATTTT; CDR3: CSARRLDRAGDQPQHF
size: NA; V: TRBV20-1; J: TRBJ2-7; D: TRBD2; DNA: TGCAGTGCTAGAGAAAACGGGAGGCTAAACGAGCAGTACTTC; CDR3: CSARENGRLNEQYF
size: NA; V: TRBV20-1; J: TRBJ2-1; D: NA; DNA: TGCAGTGTATCCTTTACCGCCTCAACAAACCCCTACAATGAGCAGTTCTTC; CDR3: CSVSFTASTNPYNEQFF
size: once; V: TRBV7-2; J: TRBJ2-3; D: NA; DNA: TGTGCCAGCAGCGTAGCGGATCACACAGATACGCAGTATTTT; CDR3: CASSVADHTDTQYF
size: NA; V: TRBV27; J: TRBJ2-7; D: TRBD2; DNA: TGTGCCAGCAGTTTATTCGGCGGGAGGCAACCCTACGAGCAGTACTTC; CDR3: CASSLFGGRQPYEQYF
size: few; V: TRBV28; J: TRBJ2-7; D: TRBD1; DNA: TGTGCCAGCAGTACCGGGACAGGGGTCGTCGGGCAGTACTTC; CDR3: CASSTGTGVVGQYF
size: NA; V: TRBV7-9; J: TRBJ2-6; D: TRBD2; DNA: TGTGCCAGCAGCTTACGGCGGGAGTTCGCCGGGGCCAACGTCCTGACTTTC; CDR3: CASSLRREFAGANVLTF
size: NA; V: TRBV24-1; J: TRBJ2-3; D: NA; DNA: TGTGCCACCAGTGACTTCAGAGGCACAGATACGCAGTATTTT; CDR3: CATSDFRGTDTQYF
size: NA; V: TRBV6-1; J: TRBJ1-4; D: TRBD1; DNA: TGTGCCAGCAGCTTTAGACAGGGGAATGAAAAACTGTTTTTT; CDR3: CASSFRQGNEKLFF
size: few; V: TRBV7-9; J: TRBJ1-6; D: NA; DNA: TGTGCCAGCAGCTCCGGTCCGTATAATTCACCCCTCCACTTT; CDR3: CASSSGPYNSPLHF
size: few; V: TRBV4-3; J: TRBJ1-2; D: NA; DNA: TGCGCCAGCTCACCGTACCTGGGGGGCAACTATGGCTACACCTTC; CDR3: CASSPYLGGNYGYTF
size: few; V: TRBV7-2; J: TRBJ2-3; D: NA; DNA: TGTGCCAGCAGCTTATCGTGGGGGCTCACAGATACGCAGTATTTT; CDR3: CASSLSWGLTDTQYF
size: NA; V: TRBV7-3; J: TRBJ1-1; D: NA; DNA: TGTGCCAGCAGCTTAACTTTGCACGCTGAAGCTTTCTTT; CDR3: CASSLTLHAEAFF
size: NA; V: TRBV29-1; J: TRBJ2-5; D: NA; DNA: TGCAGCGTTCAGGACCCATTAGAGACCCAGTACTTC; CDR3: CSVQDPLETQYF
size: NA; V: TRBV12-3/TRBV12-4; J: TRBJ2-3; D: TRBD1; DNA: TGTGCCAGCAGTCCCTGGGACAGGGACACAGATACGCAGTATTTT; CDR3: CASSPWDRDTDTQYF
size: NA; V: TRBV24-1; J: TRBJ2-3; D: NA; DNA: TGTGCCACCAGTGATTTAACGAACTACCAGCAGACGCAGTATTTT; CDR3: CATSDLTNYQQTQYF
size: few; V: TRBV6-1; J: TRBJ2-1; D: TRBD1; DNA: TGTGCCAGCAGTGAAGGTGGGCAGGGGGCCGGTGAGCAGTTCTTC; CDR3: CASSEGGQGAGEQFF
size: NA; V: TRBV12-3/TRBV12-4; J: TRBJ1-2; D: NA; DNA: TGTGCCAGCAGTTTAGAGTACAAGAACTATGGCTACACCTTC; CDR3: CASSLEYKNYGYTF
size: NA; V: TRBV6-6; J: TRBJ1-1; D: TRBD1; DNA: TGTGCCAGTACCGGACAGGGGGCGGTCACTGAAGCTTTCTTT; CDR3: CASTGQGAVTEAFF